This entry lists 6 T cell receptor beta chains sequenced from one sample in a study of beta chain features in type 1 diabetes. Study-level findings and limits: Shorter TCRB CDR3s, moderately but significantly so, were found in Type 1 diabetes patients in all four CD4+ subsets.

The antigens for these receptors are not known. What was sequenced were expressed TCRB transcripts, since all of the isolated RNA had been reverse transcribed. Sequencing was performed with immunoSEQ multiplex PCR; in TCRdb, only in-frame clones are kept and a portion is missing. The sample consists of 400,000 or so clones, around 10% of them appearing once. The sequenced sample was central memory CD4+ T cells from blood. The receptor source for this set is a young man with type 1 diabetes.

This clone occurred a few times. The J gene is TRBJ2-1, the V gene TRBV25-1; D gene unclear. Trimming left V 7 bases short and J 4 bases short, with 17 bases between. Germline CDR1 MGHDK, CDR2 SYGVNS. The CDR3 loop spans 15 amino acids. CDR3 bases: TGTGCCAGCATAAAGTCCGCTAACGCGTACAATGAGCAGTTCTTC. The encoded protein is CASIKSANAYNEQFF.

This clone has more than one count but fewer than ten. The V call is TRBV11-2, the J call TRBJ2-4; D gene uncertain. CDR3 length: 14 amino acids. Germline-derived CDR1 and CDR2 are SGHAT and FQNNGV. Trimming took off 1 base at V and 9 bases at J, with 13 bases between the two ends. CDR3 sequence reads: CASSLGGKDGIQYF. Here the CDR3 DNA reads TGTGCCAGCAGCTTAGGGGGAAAAGACGGCATTCAGTACTTC. Variable domain in full (rest from reference TRBV11-2 and TRBJ2-4): EAGVAQSPRYKIIEKRQSVAFWCNPISGHATLYWYQQILGQGPKLLIQFQNNGVVDDSQLPKDRFSAERLKGVDSTLKIQPAKLEDSAVYLCASSLGGKDGIQYFGAGTRLSVL.

CDR3: CASSEGGSTRGRTGWDYGYTF. The CDR3 DNA reads as TGTGCCAGCAGTGAAGGAGGGAGTACGAGGGGGCGCACCGGGTGGGACTATGGCTACACCTTC. This rearrangement joins TRBV6-1 to TRBJ1-2; 7 positions match TRBD1. The germline V gene has CDR1 MNHNS and CDR2 SASEGT. CDR3 length: 21 amino acids. After removal of 1 base from V and 3 bases from J, the junction contained 23 bases not matched to a gene.

This clone was seen only a few times. The chain carries TRBV30 and TRBJ1-3; D unresolved. This CDR3 region has 14 residues. V was pared by 0 bases and J by 3 bases, with 9 bases between. From germline, CDR1 is GTSNPN and CDR2 SVGIG (reference sequence). The CDR3 here is CAWSVSWSGNTIYF. CDR3 nucleotide sequence: TGTGCCTGGAGTGTATCCTGGAGTGGAAACACCATATATTTT.

The rearrangement links TRBV10-3 to TRBJ2-2; 7 bases match TRBD2. Germline trimming cut 2 bases from V and 7 bases from J; bases unmatched to any gene: 13. CDR3 length: 17 residues. Germline values: CDR1 ENHRY, CDR2 SYGVKD. CDR3 region: CAISERSAGEGGGELFF. The CDR3 DNA is TGTGCCATCAGTGAGAGGAGCGCGGGAGAAGGAGGCGGGGAGCTGTTTTTT.

This clone was counted only a few times. The same CDR3 arises from other DNA sequences in this sample as well. This sequence joins TRBV5-1 and TRBJ2-3; the match to TRBD2 covers 9 bases. CDR1 SGHRS and CDR2 YFSETQ come from the germline V gene. After removal of 0 bases from V and 3 bases from J, the junction contained 2 bases not matched to a gene. This CDR3 is 15 amino acids long. The CDR3 reads CASSLGSGSTDTQYF. The DNA for the CDR3 is TGCGCCAGCAGCTTGGGTAGCGGGAGTACAGATACGCAGTATTTT.